This TCR beta chain was sequenced for a study of Ad26.COV2.S vaccination and SARS-CoV-2 variants. Study-wide points: The TCR-based breadth and depth measures might underestimate overall T cell responses. Those who received the vaccine showed greater spike-specific TCR breadth than those given placebo. Substantial breadth in spike-specific CD8+ and CD4+ T cell responses was reportedly seen after vaccination.

The method was immunoSEQ multiplex PCR; TCRdb's version includes in-frame clones alone and lacks a portion of them. The data hold a few hundred thousand clones, with 90% observed a single time. Treatment denoted: some 19 received Ad26.COV2.S at low or high dose, single or two shots; a few received placebo; per-sample allocation not given. Material that was analyzed had been drawn on day 63 after the first vaccine or placebo injection. The germline V and J ends were trimmed by 2 bases and 2 bases, with 11 bases remaining between them. CDR3 length: 14 residues. Germline V gene data show CDR1 as SQVTM and CDR2 as ANQGSEA. On this clone: What it binds is not known.

The sample consisted of peripheral blood, taken in a trial of Ad26.COV2.S vaccine versus placebo. V is TRBV29-1 and J is TRBJ2-3, with D tentatively TRBD2 (6 bases). This sequence was found in a person between 18 and 65 years old who received the Ad26.COV2.S COVID-19 vaccine or a placebo. The DNA for the CDR3 is TGCAGCGTTGAACAAGGGACTGCCACAGATACGCAGTATTTT. Translated: CSVEQGTATDTQYF.